One sample yielded the 27 T cell receptor beta chains listed below, sequenced in a study of blood T cell repertoires in COVID-19 (dated by TCRdb to 2018 to 2020). Library method: the immunoSEQ multiplex PCR assay. TCRdb took this table from immuneACCESS and kept in-frame rearrangements with V and J called. Such tables lack part of the clones; where checked against another copy, unresolved V genes explain under half of the gap, and the rest is unexplained. The sample records a few hundred thousand clones, roughly nine tenths of which are singletons. Under 3.5% of the sample is in the top ten clones. Sequencing was carried out using PBMCs or T cells enriched from blood (not recorded which). The receptors stem from a woman under 30 in a cohort exposed to, infected with or recovered from COVID-19 (not recorded which).

This clone was detected once. The chain couples TRBV5-1 to TRBJ1-1; 7 bases are a match to TRBD1. The CDR3 runs 14 residues. Germline V gene lookup returns CDR1 SGHRS and CDR2 YFSETQ. J was trimmed by 3 bases and V by 5 bases; bases with no gene match: 7. The DNA of the CDR3 is TGCGCCAGCAGGACAGGGTTTAAAGACACTGAAGCTTTCTTT. Its protein is CASRTGFKDTEAFF.

This clone was found once. The gene calls are TRBV11-3 and TRBJ1-1; possible D gene TRBD1, 6 bases. Trimming removed 6 bases from V and 1 base from J, with 18 bases in between. Germline V gene lookup returns CDR1 SGHNT and CDR2 YENEEA. This CDR3 comprises 16 residues. The CDR3 coding sequence is TGTGCCAGCAGTACGGCCTCAGGGGTGGGGAACACTGAAGCTTTCTTT. It encodes CASSTASGVGNTEAFF. The whole variable domain, filled in from reference TRBV11-3 and TRBJ1-1, reads EAGVVQSPRYKIIEKKQPVAFWCNPISGHNTLYWYLQNLGQGPELLIRYENEEAVDDSQLPKDRFSAERLKGVDSTLKIQPAELGDSAVYLCASSTASGVGNTEAFFGQGTRLTVV.

This clone was recorded only once. The rearrangement joins TRBV5-4 to TRBJ2-3; D gene ambiguous. From germline, CDR1 is SGHNT and CDR2 YYREEE (reference sequence). Trimming shortened V by 2 bases and J by 2 bases, and 12 bases separated the two germline ends. CDR3 length equals 15 residues. The CDR3 DNA sequence: TGTGCCAGCAGCTTTCCGCCCCCGGTCACAGATACGCAGTATTTT. This encodes CASSFPPPVTDTQYF.

The genes are TRBV3-1 (or the pseudogene TRBV3-2) and TRBJ2-1; TRBD1 matches at 7 bases. V was pared by 4 bases and J by 13 bases, with 10 bases of the junction left unmatched. The CDR3 runs 13 residues. The V gene's germline CDR1 is LGHDT and CDR2 YNNKEL (reference sequence). The CDR3 DNA follows: TGTGCCAGCAGCCCCCGACTGGAAGGGGGCCAGTTCTTC. It encodes CASSPRLEGGQFF.

V gene TRBV27 combines with J gene TRBJ1-2, with 12 nucleotides matching TRBD1. The CDR3 sequence is 15 residues long. The germline CDR1 and CDR2 sequences are MNHEY and SMNVEV (reference sequence). With 0 bases clipped from V and 8 bases from J, the junction kept 4 bases outside the gene matches. This CDR3 reads CASSLSGQGARGYTF. The DNA for the CDR3 is TGTGCCAGCAGTTTATCGGGACAGGGGGCTCGGGGCTACACCTTC.

The chain combines TRBV6-5 with TRBJ2-7, with 8 positions matching TRBD1. The length of the CDR3 is 13 residues. In germline, CDR1 is MNHEY, CDR2 SVGAGI. With V trimmed by 9 bases and J by 3 bases, 7 bases remained unmatched. Written as DNA, the CDR3 is TGTGCCAGTGGGGACAGGCCTATCTACGAGCAGTACTTC. Translated: CASGDRPIYEQYF.

The genes are TRBV4-1 and TRBJ1-3, with unresolved D. The germline V gene has CDR1 MGHRA and CDR2 YSYEKL. The CDR3 spans 14 residues. V dropped 0 bases and J dropped 6 bases, with 9 bases sitting between them. CDR3 protein: CASSQDEAVNTIYF. DNA of the CDR3: TGCGCCAGCAGCCAAGACGAAGCGGTAAACACCATATATTTT.

V usage is TRBV29-1 and J usage is TRBJ2-5; tentatively, D is TRBD1 (6 bases). This CDR3 region has 14 residues. Per germline, CDR1 SQVTM and CDR2 ANQGSEA. The V end lost 2 bases, the J end lost 2 bases, and 12 bases lay between the germline ends. CDR3 DNA sequence: TGCAGCGTTGAACCGGGACAAGGACAAGAGACCCAGTACTTC. It specifies CSVEPGQGQETQYF.

The CDR3 bases are TGTGCCAGTAGTATAGAAGGGGGATTTGCTCGAAGGAGAGCTTTCTTT. The encoded protein is CASSIEGGFARRRAFF. V is TRBV19 and J is TRBJ1-1; a weak D match, TRBD1 (6 bases). The CDR3 has 16 residues. Between the trimmed V and J ends, which lost 0 bases and 10 bases, there was a span of 21 bases. Germline CDR1 is LNHDA and CDR2 is SQIVND (reference sequence).

This clone was detected many times. The chain recombines TRBV4-2 with TRBJ2-3; 9 bases agree with TRBD2. Germline V gene lookup returns CDR1 LGHNA and CDR2 YNFKEQ. The CDR3 runs 14 residues. V trimming: 0 bases; J trimming: 6 bases; junction bases outside the gene matches: 1. The CDR3 DNA reads as TGTGCCAGCAGCCAAGATGGACTAGCGGATACGCAGTATTTT. It specifies CASSQDGLADTQYF.

This clone is a singleton in its sample. The V call is TRBV5-1, the J call TRBJ1-1; D might be TRBD1 (5 bases). The CDR3 spans 15 residues. Germline V gives CDR1 SGHRS, CDR2 YFSETQ. V was trimmed by 0 bases and J by 0 bases, leaving 9 bases between them. The DNA for the CDR3 is TGCGCCAGCAGCTTGGACAGGACCATGAACACTGAAGCTTTCTTT. It specifies CASSLDRTMNTEAFF. Based on the CDR3 plus reference TRBV5-1 and TRBJ1-1, the full variable domain is KAGVTQTPRYLIKTRGQQVTLSCSPISGHRSVSWYQQTPGQGLQFLFEYFSETQRNKGNFPGRFSGRQFSNSRSEMNVSTLELGDSALYLCASSLDRTMNTEAFFGQGTRLTVV.

The J gene is TRBJ1-5, the V gene TRBV3-1 (or the pseudogene TRBV3-2); D gene ambiguous. The germline V gene encodes CDR1 LGHDT and CDR2 YNNKEL (reference sequence). V lost 0 bases and J 0 bases, leaving 12 bases between the germline ends. The CDR3 runs 17 residues. For the CDR3, the DNA is TGTGCCAGCAGCCAAGATGGCGGAGCTTATAGCAATCAGCCCCAGCATTTT. Its protein is CASSQDGGAYSNQPQHF.

The chain joins TRBV6-1 to TRBJ1-4, with D possibly TRBD1 on 6 matching bases. V lost 2 bases to trimming and J lost 8 bases, with 15 bases between them. The CDR3 consists of 15 residues. The germline CDR1 and CDR2 sequences are MNHNS and SASEGT. This CDR3 is CASSERGGLREKLFF. CDR3 coding DNA: TGTGCCAGCAGTGAACGGGGGGGGCTACGAGAAAAACTGTTTTTT.

This chain connects TRBV12-2 to TRBJ2-6; TRBD1 reflects the table's D call only, with no check against the DNA. TRBV12-2 has pseudogene status. CDR3 length: 19 amino acids. CDR3 nucleotides: TGTGCAAGTCGCTCGATGGGGGGGACAGGGCTGCCCAGGGCCAACGTCCTGACTTTC. It translates to CASRSMGGTGLPRANVLTF.

The chain has TRBV18 and TRBJ1-3, with 8 positions matching TRBD1. J was trimmed by 2 bases and V by 1 base; bases with no gene match: 4. This CDR3 region has 16 residues. Per germline, CDR1 KGHSH and CDR2 LQKENI. This chain's CDR3 is CASSPLDRGTGNTIYF. The CDR3 nucleotides are TGTGCCAGCTCACCACTAGACAGGGGTACTGGAAACACCATATATTTT. Complete variable domain (other parts from reference TRBV18 and TRBJ1-3): NAGVMQNPRHLVRRRGQEARLRCSPMKGHSHVYWYRQLPEEGLKFMVYLQKENIIDESGMPKERFSAEFPKEGPSILRIQQVVRGDSAAYFCASSPLDRGTGNTIYFGEGSWLTVV.

Only a few counts were recorded for this clone. The chain links TRBV7-9 to TRBJ1-2; TRBD1 agrees at 7 bases. Germline assignment: CDR1 SEHNR and CDR2 FQNEAQ (reference sequence). The length of the CDR3 is 15 residues. The trim removed 1 base at V and 3 bases at J, leaving 5 bases unmatched. The CDR3 region has the DNA TGTGCCAGCAGCTTAGTGCGAACAGGGGACTATGGCTACACCTTC. Its translation is CASSLVRTGDYGYTF.

The gene calls are TRBV5-1 and TRBJ1-1; possibly TRBD1 for D (6 bases). The CDR3 consists of 14 residues. Germline loops: CDR1 SGHRS, CDR2 YFSETQ. V gave up 4 bases and J gave up 1 base, with 11 bases separating them. In DNA form, the CDR3 reads TGCGCCAGCAGCCAACAGGGCCCGAACACTGAAGCTTTCTTT. This sequence encodes CASSQQGPNTEAFF.

The chain joins TRBV29-1 to TRBJ2-1, with D possibly TRBD1 on 6 matching bases. CDR1 and CDR2 (germline): SQVTM, ANQGSEA. The CDR3 extends over 14 amino acids. V gave up 4 bases and J gave up 5 bases, with 15 bases separating them. CDR3 nucleotide sequence: TGCAGCGTTGGTTTTTTGGGACATAACAATGAGCAGTTCTTC. Protein sequence: CSVGFLGHNNEQFF.

The chain employs TRBV5-1 and TRBJ2-7, with 7 positions matching TRBD1. Germline lookup yields CDR1 SGHRS and CDR2 YFSETQ. This CDR3 spans 14 amino acids. V shed 4 bases and J 2 bases; nucleotides not matched to a gene: 6. The CDR3: CASSHSDRTYEQYF. The CDR3 nucleotides read TGCGCCAGCAGCCATTCGGACAGGACCTACGAGCAGTACTTC.

V is TRBV7-7 and J is TRBJ1-6, with D tentatively TRBD1 (6 bases). Between the trimmed V and J ends, which lost 1 base and 8 bases, there was a span of 6 bases. The CDR3 runs 13 residues. CDR1 is SSHAT, CDR2 FNYEAQ, per germline (reference sequence). This chain's CDR3 is CASSLDRDSPLHF. The CDR3 region has the DNA TGTGCCAGCAGCTTAGACAGGGATTCACCCCTCCACTTT.

The chain has TRBV18 and TRBJ2-7, with TRBD1 matching over 7 bases. The ends lost 2 bases at V and 3 bases at J; junction bases unmatched: 4. Germline lookup yields CDR1 KGHSH and CDR2 LQKENI. This CDR3 has 14 residues. CDR3 coding DNA: TGTGCCAGCTCACCAAGACAGGGTGGCTACGAGCAGTACTTC. Translating it yields CASSPRQGGYEQYF.

V and J are TRBV2 and TRBJ2-7; D is possibly TRBD1 (6 bases). The CDR3 length is 14 residues. Trimming cost V 7 bases and J 1 base, with 14 bases left between them. Per the germline V gene, CDR1 is SNHLY and CDR2 is FYNNEI. DNA of the CDR3: TGTGCCAGCACCCCGGGACACCTGTCCTACGAGCAGTACTTC. Translated: CASTPGHLSYEQYF.

This chain links TRBV4-1 with TRBJ1-5; 8 positions agree with TRBD1. Germline values: CDR1 MGHRA, CDR2 YSYEKL. V shed 3 bases, J shed 2 bases, and the junction held 12 bases outside the gene matches. The CDR3 has 18 residues. The CDR3 protein is CASSHRDRRIGGNQPQHF. In DNA form, the CDR3 reads TGCGCCAGCAGCCATCGGGACAGGCGGATTGGCGGCAATCAGCCCCAGCATTTT.

This clone was counted only a few times. The V and J genes are TRBV28 and TRBJ1-6, with D perhaps TRBD1 (5 bases). Germline-derived CDR1 and CDR2 are MDHEN and SYDVKM. This CDR3 spans 16 amino acids. Trimming shortened V by 6 bases and J by 0 bases, and 12 bases separated the two germline ends. The CDR3: CASRSGGSSYNSPLHF. The CDR3 DNA reads as TGTGCCAGCAGATCCGGGGGAAGCTCCTATAATTCACCCCTCCACTTT.

The chain couples TRBV3-1 (or the pseudogene TRBV3-2) to TRBJ2-7; possible D gene TRBD1, 5 bases. Trimming stripped 0 bases from V and 2 bases from J, with 11 bases between. The CDR3 has 15 residues. Germline values: CDR1 LGHDT, CDR2 YNNKEL (reference sequence). The CDR3: CASSQDLTETYEQYF. The CDR3 DNA sequence: TGTGCCAGCAGCCAAGACCTGACAGAGACCTACGAGCAGTACTTC.

The genes are TRBV29-1 and TRBJ2-1; 7 bases map to TRBD1. J was trimmed by 8 bases and V by 4 bases; bases with no gene match: 11. Germline values: CDR1 SQVTM, CDR2 ANQGSEA. The CDR3 contains 14 residues. CDR3 residues: CSVAQGISFHEQFF. In DNA form, the CDR3 reads TGCAGCGTTGCACAGGGGATTTCATTCCATGAGCAGTTCTTC.

This clone turned up a few times. The chain carries TRBV9 and TRBJ2-3, with 9 bases matching TRBD2. Germline CDR1 is SGDLS and CDR2 is YYNGEE. The length of the CDR3 is 17 residues. V lost 3 bases to trimming and J lost 0 bases; unmatched junction nucleotides: 8. The CDR3 sequence is CASSETTSGLSTDTQYF. The CDR3 region has the DNA TGTGCCAGCAGCGAGACCACTAGCGGGCTTAGCACAGATACGCAGTATTTT.